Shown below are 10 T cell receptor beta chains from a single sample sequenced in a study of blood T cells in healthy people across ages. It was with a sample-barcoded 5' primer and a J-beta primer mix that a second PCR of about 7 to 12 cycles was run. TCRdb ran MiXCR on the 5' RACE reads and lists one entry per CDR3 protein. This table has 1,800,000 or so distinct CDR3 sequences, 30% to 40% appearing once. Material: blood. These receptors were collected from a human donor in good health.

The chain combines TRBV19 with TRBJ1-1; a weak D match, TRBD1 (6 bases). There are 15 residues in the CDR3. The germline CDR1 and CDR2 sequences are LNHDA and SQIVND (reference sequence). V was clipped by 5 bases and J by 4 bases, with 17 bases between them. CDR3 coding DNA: TGTGCCAGTAGTGGGGGGCCGGGGCGCGGCACTGAAGCTTTCTTT. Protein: CASSGGPGRGTEAFF. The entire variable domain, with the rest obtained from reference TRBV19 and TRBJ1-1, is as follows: DGGITQSPKYLFRKEGQNVTLSCEQNLNHDAMYWYRQDPGQGLRLIYYSQIVNDFQKGDIAEGYSVSREKKESFPLTVTSAQKNPTAFYLCASSGGPGRGTEAFFGQGTRLTVV.

The CDR3 loop is CASSDTRGTQYF. CDR3 bases: TGTGCCAGCAGCGACACTAGGGGGACCCAGTACTTC. The rearrangement uses TRBV7-9 and TRBJ2-7; the D call may be TRBD1 or TRBD2 (5 bases each). The better agreement between TRBJ2-5 and the DNA end casts doubt on the J call. The germline V gene has CDR1 SEHNR and CDR2 FQNEAQ (reference sequence). The CDR3 extends over 12 amino acids.

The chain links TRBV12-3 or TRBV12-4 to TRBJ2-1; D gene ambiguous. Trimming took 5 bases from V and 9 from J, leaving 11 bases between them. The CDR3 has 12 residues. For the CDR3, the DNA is TGTGCCAGCAGTATCAGTAGGGTTGAGCAGTTCTTC. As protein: CASSISRVEQFF.

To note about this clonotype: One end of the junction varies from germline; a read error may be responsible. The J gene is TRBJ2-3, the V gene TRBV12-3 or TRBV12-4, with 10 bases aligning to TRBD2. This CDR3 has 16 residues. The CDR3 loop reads CASSFQAGGRPDAQYF. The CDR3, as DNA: TGTGCCAGCAGTTTCCAAGCGGGGGGGCGACCAGATGCGCAGTATTTT.

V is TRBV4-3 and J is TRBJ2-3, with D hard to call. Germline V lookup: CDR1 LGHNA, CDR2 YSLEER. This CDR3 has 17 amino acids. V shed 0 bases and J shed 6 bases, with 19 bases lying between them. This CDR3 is CASSQDHAGIVPDTQYF. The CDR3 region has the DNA TGCGCCAGCAGCCAAGATCATGCCGGCATCGTCCCCGATACGCAGTATTTT.

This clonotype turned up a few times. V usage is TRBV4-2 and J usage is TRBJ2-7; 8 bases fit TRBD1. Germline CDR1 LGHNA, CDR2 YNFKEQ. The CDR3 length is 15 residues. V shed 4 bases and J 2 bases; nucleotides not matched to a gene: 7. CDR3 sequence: CASSRPRDRTYEQYF. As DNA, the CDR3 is TGTGCCAGCAGCCGCCCCCGGGACAGGACCTACGAGCAGTACTTC.

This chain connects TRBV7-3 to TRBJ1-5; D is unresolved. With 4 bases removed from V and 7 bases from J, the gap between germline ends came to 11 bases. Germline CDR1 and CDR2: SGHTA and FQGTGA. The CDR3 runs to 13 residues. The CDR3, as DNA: TGTGCCAGCAGCTCCAGCCCGGGACAGCCCCAGCATTTT. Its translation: CASSSSPGQPQHF.

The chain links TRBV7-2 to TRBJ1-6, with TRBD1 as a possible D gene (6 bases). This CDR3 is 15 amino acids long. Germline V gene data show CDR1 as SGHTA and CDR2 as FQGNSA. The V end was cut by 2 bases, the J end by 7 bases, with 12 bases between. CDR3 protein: CASSLWVQGNSPLHF. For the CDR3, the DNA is TGTGCCAGCAGCTTATGGGTGCAGGGGAATTCACCCCTCCACTTT.

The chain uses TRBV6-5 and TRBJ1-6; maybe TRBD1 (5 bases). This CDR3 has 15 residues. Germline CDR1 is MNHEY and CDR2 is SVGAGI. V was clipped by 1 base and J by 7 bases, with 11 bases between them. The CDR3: CASSYWGGGNSPLHF. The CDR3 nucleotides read TGTGCCAGCAGTTACTGGGGTGGGGGGAATTCACCCCTCCACTTT.

DNA for the CDR3: TGTGCCAGCAGCCAGCTACGGGGGGGCCGGATAGAGACCCAGTACTTC. Its translation is CASSQLRGGRIETQYF. V is TRBV4-2 and J is TRBJ2-5; 8 bases are a match to TRBD2. The V segment lost 3 bases and the J segment 4 bases; nucleotides outside the gene matches: 10. The length of the CDR3 is 16 residues. CDR1 is LGHNA, CDR2 YNFKEQ, per germline.